What follows are 17 T cell receptor beta chains derived from one specimen sequenced in a study of blood T cell repertoires in COVID-19. Sequencing was performed with immunoSEQ multiplex PCR; in TCRdb, only in-frame clones are kept and a portion is missing. The table includes some 100,000 clones, roughly 85% detected once. Sequences were obtained from PBMCs or T cells enriched from blood (not recorded which). These TCRs come from a woman in her forties or fifties who had recovered from COVID-19.

J is TRBJ1-3 and V is TRBV3-1 (or the pseudogene TRBV3-2); TRBD1 agrees at 8 bases. V lost 4 bases, J lost 3 bases, and 8 bases stayed unmatched. This CDR3 contains 16 residues. The germline V gene encodes CDR1 LGHDT and CDR2 YNNKEL (reference sequence). CDR3 loop: CASSRDRGPSGNTIYF. The CDR3 nucleotides are TGTGCCAGCAGCCGCGACAGGGGCCCTAGTGGAAACACCATATATTTT.

V usage is TRBV28 and J usage is TRBJ1-5; 9 bases map to TRBD1. V was pared by 5 bases and J by 1 base, with 15 bases of the junction left unmatched. The length of the CDR3 is 19 residues. The germline CDR1 and CDR2 sequences are MDHEN and SYDVKM. In DNA form, the CDR3 reads TGTGCCAGCAGTCCGATGGACAGGGGTAAAAAGGAAAGCAATCAGCCCCAGCATTTT. Amino acids: CASSPMDRGKKESNQPQHF. The complete variable domain, with remaining parts taken from reference TRBV28 and TRBJ1-5, reads DVKVTQSSRYLVKRTGEKVFLECVQDMDHENMFWYRQDPGLGLRLIYFSYDVKMKEKGDIPEGYSVSREKKERFSLILESASTNQTSMYLCASSPMDRGKKESNQPQHFGDGTRLSIL.

This clone is a singleton in its sample. This chain connects TRBV18 to TRBJ2-5, with D perhaps TRBD2 (6 bases). Germline CDR1 KGHSH, CDR2 LQKENI. This CDR3 comprises 14 residues. Between the trimmed V and J ends, which lost 0 bases and 5 bases, there was a span of 10 bases. The CDR3 region has the DNA TGTGCCAGCTCACCACCGGGCGGGATCGAGACCCAGTACTTC. Encoded protein: CASSPPGGIETQYF.

As concerns this clone: The same CDR3 also results from other DNA sequences found in this sample. The genes are TRBV5-1 and TRBJ1-3; the match to TRBD1 covers 8 bases. The germline V gene encodes CDR1 SGHRS and CDR2 YFSETQ. The CDR3 consists of 16 residues. J gave up 0 bases and V 0 bases, and 2 bases lay outside the gene matches. The CDR3: CASSLGDRSSGNTIYF. The DNA of the CDR3 is TGCGCCAGCAGCTTGGGGGACAGGTCCTCTGGAAACACCATATATTTT.

This rearrangement joins TRBV5-4 to TRBJ1-2; 7 bases map to TRBD1. Germline CDR1 SGHNT, CDR2 YYREEE (reference sequence). Losses at the gene ends were 4 bases for V and 4 bases for J; bases not matched to a gene: 7. The CDR3 loop spans 14 amino acids. For the CDR3, the DNA is TGTGCCAGCAGCGCCGGGACAGACTTCTATGGCTACACCTTC. Translating it yields CASSAGTDFYGYTF.

The V and J genes are TRBV11-3 and TRBJ1-5, with 9 nucleotides matching TRBD1. V shed 1 base, J shed 7 bases, and the junction held 8 bases outside the gene matches. Germline V lookup: CDR1 SGHNT, CDR2 YENEEA. There are 16 residues in the CDR3. The CDR3 region is CASSLVGDREKQPQHF. Written as DNA, the CDR3 is TGTGCCAGCAGCTTAGTGGGGGACAGGGAAAAACAGCCCCAGCATTTT. The full variable domain, completed using reference TRBV11-3 and TRBJ1-5, is EAGVVQSPRYKIIEKKQPVAFWCNPISGHNTLYWYLQNLGQGPELLIRYENEEAVDDSQLPKDRFSAERLKGVDSTLKIQPAELGDSAVYLCASSLVGDREKQPQHFGDGTRLSIL.

The genes are TRBV7-2 and TRBJ2-7; perhaps TRBD2 as D (6 bases). V dropped 6 bases and J dropped 2 bases, with 14 bases sitting between them. The CDR3 is made up of 14 amino acids. CDR1 is SGHTA and CDR2 is FQGNSA in the germline V gene. This CDR3 reads CASSLGDSTYEQYF. In nucleotides, the CDR3 is TGTGCCAGCAGTTTGGGGGACTCAACCTACGAGCAGTACTTC.

This chain connects TRBV5-1 to TRBJ2-1, with 8 bases matching TRBD1. The CDR3 contains 15 residues. V gave up 4 bases and J gave up 8 bases; unmatched junction bases: 11. The germline V gene has CDR1 SGHRS and CDR2 YFSETQ. The CDR3 here is CASSRNSQGAHEQFF. The DNA for the CDR3 is TGCGCCAGCAGCCGCAACTCCCAGGGGGCCCATGAGCAGTTCTTC.

The CDR3 DNA sequence: TGTGCCAGCAGCTCGACTAGATCGACCTACGAGCAGTACTTC. It specifies CASSSTRSTYEQYF. This chain links TRBV2 with TRBJ2-7, with a tentative D call TRBD2 (6 bases). CDR1 and CDR2 (germline): SNHLY, FYNNEI. This CDR3 spans 14 amino acids. With 6 bases removed from V and 2 bases from J, the gap between germline ends came to 14 bases.

The V call is TRBV11-2, the J call TRBJ1-2, with 10 bases matching TRBD1. There are 13 residues in the CDR3. Germline V gene data show CDR1 as SGHAT and CDR2 as FQNNGV. Trimming took 4 bases from V and 6 from J; bases not matched to a gene: 2. CDR3 region: CASSWDRGDGYTF. In nucleotides, the CDR3 is TGTGCCAGCAGCTGGGACAGGGGCGATGGCTACACCTTC.

The chain is built from TRBV5-1 and TRBJ2-1; 7 bases are a match to TRBD1. Germline CDR1 reads SGHRS; CDR2 reads YFSETQ. V lost 0 bases and J lost 7; bases outside the gene matches: 4. The CDR3 runs to 14 residues. CDR3 nucleotide sequence: TGCGCCAGCAGCTTGGGACAGGGAGTAAATGAGCAGTTCTTC. It encodes CASSLGQGVNEQFF.

The rearrangement joins TRBV5-4 to TRBJ2-4, with D possibly being TRBD1 (6 bases). Germline V gene lookup returns CDR1 SGHNT and CDR2 YYREEE (reference sequence). The CDR3 totals 15 residues. V gave up 4 bases and J gave up 2 bases, with 13 bases separating them. CDR3 nucleotide sequence: TGTGCCAGCAGCCCAACAGGGAGTCCCAAAAACATTCAGTACTTC. Amino acids: CASSPTGSPKNIQYF.

This rearrangement joins TRBV5-1 to TRBJ2-7, with D possibly matching TRBD1 (5 bases). Germline V gene data show CDR1 as SGHRS and CDR2 as YFSETQ. Trimming removed 3 bases from V and 2 bases from J, with 9 bases in between. CDR3 size: 13 residues. CDR3 in amino acids: CASSSDKAYEQYF. In nucleotides, the CDR3 is TGCGCCAGCAGCTCGGACAAAGCCTACGAGCAGTACTTC.

The chain links TRBV6-5 to TRBJ2-7; 12 nucleotides match TRBD1. The V gene end was trimmed by 8 bases and the J gene end by 7 bases; junction bases not matched to a gene: 9. Germline lookup yields CDR1 MNHEY and CDR2 SVGAGI. The CDR3 totals 14 residues. CDR3 DNA sequence: TGTGCCAGCGGCGGGGACAGGGGGCGCGGTGAGCAGTACTTC. This gives the protein CASGGDRGRGEQYF.

The J gene is TRBJ1-2, the V gene TRBV25-1, with D maybe TRBD1 (5 bases). The CDR3 extends over 15 amino acids. The germline V gene encodes CDR1 MGHDK and CDR2 SYGVNS. Trimming left V 1 base short and J 4 bases short, with 13 bases between. The CDR3 DNA follows: TGTGCCAGCAGTGAATGGGGGGAAGACAGCTATGGCTACACCTTC. It yields the protein CASSEWGEDSYGYTF.

The chain carries TRBV7-9 and TRBJ2-1; 9 nucleotides match TRBD2. After removal of 4 bases from V and 11 bases from J, the junction contained 12 bases not matched to a gene. The germline V gene encodes CDR1 SEHNR and CDR2 FQNEAQ (reference sequence). The CDR3 length is 15 residues. As DNA, the CDR3 is TGTGCCAGCAGCTCTAAACCCGGGACTAGCCTTAAGCAGTTCTTC. Its protein product is CASSSKPGTSLKQFF.

The chain couples TRBV6-4 to TRBJ1-1; 7 bases align to TRBD1. CDR3 length: 15 residues. Germline CDR1 and CDR2: MRHNA and SNTAGT. Unmatched junction bases numbered 7, after V lost 0 bases and J lost 6 bases. The DNA of the CDR3 is TGTGCCAGCAGTGACTCAGTGACAGGGAGCTCTGAAGCTTTCTTT. The encoded protein is CASSDSVTGSSEAFF.